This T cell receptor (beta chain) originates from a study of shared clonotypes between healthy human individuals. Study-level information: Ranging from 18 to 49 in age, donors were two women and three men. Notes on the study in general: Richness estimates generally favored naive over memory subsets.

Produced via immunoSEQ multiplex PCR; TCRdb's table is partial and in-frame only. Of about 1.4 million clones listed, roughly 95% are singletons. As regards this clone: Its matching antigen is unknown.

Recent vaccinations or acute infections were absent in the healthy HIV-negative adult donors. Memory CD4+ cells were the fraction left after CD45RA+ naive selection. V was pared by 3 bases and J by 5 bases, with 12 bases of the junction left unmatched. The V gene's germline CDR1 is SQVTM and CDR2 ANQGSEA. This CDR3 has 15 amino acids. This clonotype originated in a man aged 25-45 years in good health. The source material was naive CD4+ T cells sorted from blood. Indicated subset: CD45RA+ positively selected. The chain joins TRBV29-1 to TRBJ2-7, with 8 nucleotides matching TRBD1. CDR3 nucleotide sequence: TGCAGCGTTGATTCTATCGGCAACAGGGGGAACGAGCAGTACTTC. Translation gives CSVDSIGNRGNEQYF.